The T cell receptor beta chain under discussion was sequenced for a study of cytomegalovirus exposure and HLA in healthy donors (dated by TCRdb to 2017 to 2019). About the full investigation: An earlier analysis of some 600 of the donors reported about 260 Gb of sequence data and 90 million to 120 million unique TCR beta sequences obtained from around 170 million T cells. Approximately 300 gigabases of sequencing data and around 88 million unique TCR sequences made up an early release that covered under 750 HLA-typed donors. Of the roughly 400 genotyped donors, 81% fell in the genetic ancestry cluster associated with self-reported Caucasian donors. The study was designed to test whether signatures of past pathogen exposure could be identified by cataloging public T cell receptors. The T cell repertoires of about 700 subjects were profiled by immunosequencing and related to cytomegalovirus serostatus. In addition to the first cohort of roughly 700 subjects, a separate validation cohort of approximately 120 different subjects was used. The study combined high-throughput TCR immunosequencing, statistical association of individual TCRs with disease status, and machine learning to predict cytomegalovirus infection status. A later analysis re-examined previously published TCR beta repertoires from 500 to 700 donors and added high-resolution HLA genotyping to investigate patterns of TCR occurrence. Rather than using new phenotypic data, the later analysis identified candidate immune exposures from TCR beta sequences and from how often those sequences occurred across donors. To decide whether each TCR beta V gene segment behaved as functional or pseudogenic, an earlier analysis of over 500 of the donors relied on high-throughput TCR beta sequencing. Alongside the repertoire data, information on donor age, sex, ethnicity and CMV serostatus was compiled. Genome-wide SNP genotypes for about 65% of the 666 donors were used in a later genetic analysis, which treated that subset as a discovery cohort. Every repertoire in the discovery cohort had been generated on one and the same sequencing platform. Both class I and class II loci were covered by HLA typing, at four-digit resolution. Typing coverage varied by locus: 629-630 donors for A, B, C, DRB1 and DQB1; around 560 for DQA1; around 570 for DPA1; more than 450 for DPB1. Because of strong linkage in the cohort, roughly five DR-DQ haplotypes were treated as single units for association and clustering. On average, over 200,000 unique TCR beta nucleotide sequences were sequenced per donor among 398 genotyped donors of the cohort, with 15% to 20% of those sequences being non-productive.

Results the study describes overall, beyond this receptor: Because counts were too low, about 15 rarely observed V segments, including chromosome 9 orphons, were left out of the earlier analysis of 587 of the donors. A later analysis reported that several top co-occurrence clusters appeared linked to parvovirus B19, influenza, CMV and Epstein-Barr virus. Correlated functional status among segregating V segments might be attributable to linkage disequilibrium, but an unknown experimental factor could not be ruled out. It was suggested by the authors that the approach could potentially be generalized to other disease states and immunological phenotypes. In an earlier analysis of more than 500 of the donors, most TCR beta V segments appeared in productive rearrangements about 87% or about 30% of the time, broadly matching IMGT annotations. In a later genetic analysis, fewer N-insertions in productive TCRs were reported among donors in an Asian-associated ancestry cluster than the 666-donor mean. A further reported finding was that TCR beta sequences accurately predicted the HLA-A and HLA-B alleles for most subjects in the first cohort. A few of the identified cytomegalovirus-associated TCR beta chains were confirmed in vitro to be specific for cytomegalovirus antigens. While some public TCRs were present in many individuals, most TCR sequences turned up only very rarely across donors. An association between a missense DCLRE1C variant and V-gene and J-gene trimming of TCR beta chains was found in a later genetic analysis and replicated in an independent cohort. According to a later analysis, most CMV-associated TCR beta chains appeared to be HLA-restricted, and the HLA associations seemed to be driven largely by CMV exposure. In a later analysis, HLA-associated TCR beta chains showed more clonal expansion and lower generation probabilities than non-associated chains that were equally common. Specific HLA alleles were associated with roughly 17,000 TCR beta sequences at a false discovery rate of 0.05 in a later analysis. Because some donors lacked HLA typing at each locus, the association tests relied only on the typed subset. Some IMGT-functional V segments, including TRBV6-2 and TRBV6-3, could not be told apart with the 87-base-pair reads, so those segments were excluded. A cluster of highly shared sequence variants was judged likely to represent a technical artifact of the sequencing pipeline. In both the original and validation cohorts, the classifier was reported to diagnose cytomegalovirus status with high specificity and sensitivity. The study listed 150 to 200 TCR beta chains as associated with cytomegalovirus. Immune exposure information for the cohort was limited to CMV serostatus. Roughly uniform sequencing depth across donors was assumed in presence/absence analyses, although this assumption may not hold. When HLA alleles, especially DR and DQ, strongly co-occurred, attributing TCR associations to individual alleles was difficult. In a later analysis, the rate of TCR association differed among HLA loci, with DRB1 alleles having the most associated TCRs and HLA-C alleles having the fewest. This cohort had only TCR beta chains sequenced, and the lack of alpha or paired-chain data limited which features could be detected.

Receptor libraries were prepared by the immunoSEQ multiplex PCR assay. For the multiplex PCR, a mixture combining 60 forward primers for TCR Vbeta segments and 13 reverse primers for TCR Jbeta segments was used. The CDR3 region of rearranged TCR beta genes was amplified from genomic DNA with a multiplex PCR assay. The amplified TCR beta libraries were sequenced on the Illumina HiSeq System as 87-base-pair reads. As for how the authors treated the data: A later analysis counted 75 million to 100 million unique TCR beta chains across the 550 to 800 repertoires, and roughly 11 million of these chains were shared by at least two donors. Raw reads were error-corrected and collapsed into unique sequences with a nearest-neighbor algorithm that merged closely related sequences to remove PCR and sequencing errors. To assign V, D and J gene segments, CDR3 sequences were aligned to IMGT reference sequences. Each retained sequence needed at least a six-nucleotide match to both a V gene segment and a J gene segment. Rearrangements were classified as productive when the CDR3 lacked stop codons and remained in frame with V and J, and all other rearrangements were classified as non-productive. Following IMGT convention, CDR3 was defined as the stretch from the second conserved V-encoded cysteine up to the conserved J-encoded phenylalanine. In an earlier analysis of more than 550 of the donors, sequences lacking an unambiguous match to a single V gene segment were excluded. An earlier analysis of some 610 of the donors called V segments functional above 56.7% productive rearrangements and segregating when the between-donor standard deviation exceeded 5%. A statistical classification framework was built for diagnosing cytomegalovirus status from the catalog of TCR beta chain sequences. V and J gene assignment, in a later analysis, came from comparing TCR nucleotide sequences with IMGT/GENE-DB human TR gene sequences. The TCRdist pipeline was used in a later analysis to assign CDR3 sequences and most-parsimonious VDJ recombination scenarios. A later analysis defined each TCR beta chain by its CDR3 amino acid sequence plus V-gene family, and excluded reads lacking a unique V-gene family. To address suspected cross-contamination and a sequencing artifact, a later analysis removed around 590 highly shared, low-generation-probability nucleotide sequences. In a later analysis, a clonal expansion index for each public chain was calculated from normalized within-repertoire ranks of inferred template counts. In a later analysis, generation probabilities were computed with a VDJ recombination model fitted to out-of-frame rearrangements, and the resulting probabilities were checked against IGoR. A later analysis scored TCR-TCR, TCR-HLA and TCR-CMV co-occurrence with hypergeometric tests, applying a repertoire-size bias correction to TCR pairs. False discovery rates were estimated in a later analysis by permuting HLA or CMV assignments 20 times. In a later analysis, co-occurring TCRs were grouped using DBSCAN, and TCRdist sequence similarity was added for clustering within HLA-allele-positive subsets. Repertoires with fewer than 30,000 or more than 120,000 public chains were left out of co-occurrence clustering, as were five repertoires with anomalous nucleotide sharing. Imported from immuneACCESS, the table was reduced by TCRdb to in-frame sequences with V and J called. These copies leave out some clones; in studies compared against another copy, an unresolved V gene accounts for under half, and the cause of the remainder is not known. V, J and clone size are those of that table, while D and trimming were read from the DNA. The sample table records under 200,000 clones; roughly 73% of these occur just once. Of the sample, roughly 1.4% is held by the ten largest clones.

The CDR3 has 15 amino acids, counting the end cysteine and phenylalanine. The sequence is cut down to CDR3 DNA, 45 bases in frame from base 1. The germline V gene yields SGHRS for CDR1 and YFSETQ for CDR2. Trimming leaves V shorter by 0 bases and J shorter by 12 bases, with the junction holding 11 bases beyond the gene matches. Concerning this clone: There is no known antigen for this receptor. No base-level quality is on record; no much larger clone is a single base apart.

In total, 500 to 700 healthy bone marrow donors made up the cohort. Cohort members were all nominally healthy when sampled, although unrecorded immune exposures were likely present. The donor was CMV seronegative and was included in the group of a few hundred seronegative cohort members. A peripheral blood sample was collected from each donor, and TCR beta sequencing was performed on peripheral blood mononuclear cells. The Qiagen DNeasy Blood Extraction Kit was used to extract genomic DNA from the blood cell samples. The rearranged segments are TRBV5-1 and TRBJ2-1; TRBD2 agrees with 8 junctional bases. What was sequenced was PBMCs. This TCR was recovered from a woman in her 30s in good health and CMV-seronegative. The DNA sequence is TGCGCCAGCAGCTTGGAACGGGGGGGCCTGTTTGTGCAGTTCTTC. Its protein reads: CASSLERGGLFVQFF.